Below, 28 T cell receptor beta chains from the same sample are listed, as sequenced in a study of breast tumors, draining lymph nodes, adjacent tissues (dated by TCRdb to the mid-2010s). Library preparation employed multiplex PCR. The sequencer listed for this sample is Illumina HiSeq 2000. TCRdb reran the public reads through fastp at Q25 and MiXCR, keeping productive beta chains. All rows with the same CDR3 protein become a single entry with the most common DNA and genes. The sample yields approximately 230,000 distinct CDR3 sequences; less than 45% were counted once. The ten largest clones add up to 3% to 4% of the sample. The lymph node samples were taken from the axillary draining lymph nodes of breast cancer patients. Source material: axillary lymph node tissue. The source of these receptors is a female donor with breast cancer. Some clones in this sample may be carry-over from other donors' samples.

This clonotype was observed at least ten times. CDR3 sequence reads: CASSQAPGYGYTF. The CDR3 DNA follows: TGCGCCAGCAGCCAAGCACCGGGGTATGGCTACACCTTC. The rearrangement uses TRBV4-3 and TRBJ1-2; D remains ambiguous. The V end was cut by 1 base, the J end by 5 bases, with 8 bases between. CDR3 size: 13 residues. The germline gives CDR1 LGHNA, CDR2 YSLEER.

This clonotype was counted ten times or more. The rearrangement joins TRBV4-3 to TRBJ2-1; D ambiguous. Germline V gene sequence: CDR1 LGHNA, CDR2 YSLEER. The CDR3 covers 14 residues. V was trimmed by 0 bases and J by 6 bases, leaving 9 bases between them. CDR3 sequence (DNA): TGCGCCAGCAGCCAAGATAAGTGGTCCAATGAGCAGTTCTTC. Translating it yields CASSQDKWSNEQFF.

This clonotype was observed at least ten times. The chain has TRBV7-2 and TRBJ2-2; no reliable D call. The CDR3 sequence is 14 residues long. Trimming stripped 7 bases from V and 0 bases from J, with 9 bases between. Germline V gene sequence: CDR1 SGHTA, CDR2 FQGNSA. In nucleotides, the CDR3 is TGTGCCAGCACCCCCGGCGCGAACACCGGGGAGCTGTTTTTT. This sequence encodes CASTPGANTGELFF. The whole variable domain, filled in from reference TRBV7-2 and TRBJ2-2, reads GAGVSQSPSNKVTEKGKDVELRCDPISGHTALYWYRQSLGQGLEFLIYFQGNSAPDKSGLPSDRFSAERTGGSVSTLTIQRTQQEDSAVYLCASTPGANTGELFFGEGSRLTVL.

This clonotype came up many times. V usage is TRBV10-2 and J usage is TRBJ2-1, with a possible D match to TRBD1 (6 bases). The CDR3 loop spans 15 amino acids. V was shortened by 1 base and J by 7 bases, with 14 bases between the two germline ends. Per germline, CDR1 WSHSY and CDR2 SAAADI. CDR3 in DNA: TGCGCCAGCAGTGAGTTACTGGGACAAGCAAATGAGCAGTTCTTC. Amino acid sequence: CASSELLGQANEQFF.

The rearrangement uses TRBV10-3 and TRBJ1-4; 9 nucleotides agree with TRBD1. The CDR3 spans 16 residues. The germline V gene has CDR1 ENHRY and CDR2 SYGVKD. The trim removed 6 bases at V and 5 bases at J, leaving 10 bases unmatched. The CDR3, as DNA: TGTGCCATCAGACAAGGCGGGACAGGGCTCAATGAAAAACTGTTTTTT. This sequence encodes CAIRQGGTGLNEKLFF.

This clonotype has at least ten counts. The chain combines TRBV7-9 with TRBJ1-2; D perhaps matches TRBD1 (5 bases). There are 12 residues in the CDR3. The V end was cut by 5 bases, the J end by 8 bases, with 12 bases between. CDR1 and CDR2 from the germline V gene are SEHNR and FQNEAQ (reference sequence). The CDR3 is CASSPPQGGYTF. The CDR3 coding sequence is TGTGCCAGCAGCCCCCCGCAGGGCGGCTACACCTTC.

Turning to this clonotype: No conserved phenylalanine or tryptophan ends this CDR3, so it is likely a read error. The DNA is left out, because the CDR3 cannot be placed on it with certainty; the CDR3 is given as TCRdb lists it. CDR3 amino acids: CASSLVKTS. The chain links TRBV7-2 to TRBJ2-6. Germline V CDR1 and CDR2: SGHTA, FQGNSA. The CDR3 spans 9 amino acids, including both terminal residues.

Here the CDR3 DNA reads TGCAGTGCTACCCGGGGGGGCGACAGTACAGATGAGCAGTTCTTC. It specifies CSATRGGDSTDEQFF. The rearrangement links TRBV20-1 to TRBJ2-1; 8 nucleotides agree with TRBD2. There are 15 residues in the CDR3. Germline V lookup: CDR1 DFQATT, CDR2 SNEGSKA (reference sequence). Trimming removed 4 bases from V and 8 bases from J; junction bases left unmatched: 13.

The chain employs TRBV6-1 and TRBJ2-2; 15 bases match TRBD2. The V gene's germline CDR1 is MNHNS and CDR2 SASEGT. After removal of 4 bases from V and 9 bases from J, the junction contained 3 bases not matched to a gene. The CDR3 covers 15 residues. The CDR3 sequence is CASSGGTSGRRELFF. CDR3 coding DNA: TGTGCCAGCAGTGGGGGGACTAGCGGGAGGCGGGAGCTGTTTTTT.

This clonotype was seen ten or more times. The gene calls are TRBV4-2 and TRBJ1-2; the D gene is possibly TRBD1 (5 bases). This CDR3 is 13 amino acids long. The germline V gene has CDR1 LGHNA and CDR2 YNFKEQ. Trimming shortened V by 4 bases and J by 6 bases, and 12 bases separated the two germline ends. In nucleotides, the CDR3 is TGTGCCAGCAGCCCGGGGGGGGTCCATGGCTACACCTTC. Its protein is CASSPGGVHGYTF.

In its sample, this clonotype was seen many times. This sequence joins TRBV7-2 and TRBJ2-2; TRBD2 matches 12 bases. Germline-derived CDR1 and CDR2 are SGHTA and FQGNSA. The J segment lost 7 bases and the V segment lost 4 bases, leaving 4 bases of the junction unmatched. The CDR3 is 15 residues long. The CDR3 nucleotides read TGTGCCAGCAGCTGGACTAGCGGGAATCACGGGGAGCTGTTTTTT. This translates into CASSWTSGNHGELFF.

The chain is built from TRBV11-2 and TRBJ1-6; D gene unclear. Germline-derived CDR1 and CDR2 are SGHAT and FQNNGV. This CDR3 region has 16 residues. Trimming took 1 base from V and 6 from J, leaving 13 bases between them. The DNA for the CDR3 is TGTGCCAGCAGCTTAGGATCCTTCGGCTCTAATTCACCCCTCCACTTT. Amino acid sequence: CASSLGSFGSNSPLHF.

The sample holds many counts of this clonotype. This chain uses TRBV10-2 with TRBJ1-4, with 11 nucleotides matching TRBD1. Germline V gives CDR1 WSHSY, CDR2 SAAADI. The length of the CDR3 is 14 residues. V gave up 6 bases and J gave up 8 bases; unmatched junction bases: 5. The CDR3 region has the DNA TGCGCCAGCAGGGCCGGGACAGGGGGGGAAAAACTGTTTTTT. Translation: CASRAGTGGEKLFF.

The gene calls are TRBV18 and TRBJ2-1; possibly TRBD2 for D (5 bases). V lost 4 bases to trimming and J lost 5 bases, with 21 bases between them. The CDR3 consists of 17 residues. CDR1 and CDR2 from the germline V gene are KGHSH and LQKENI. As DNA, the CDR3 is TGTGCCAGCTCACGAGACGCGTGGGGAGTTCGCAACAATGAGCAGTTCTTC. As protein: CASSRDAWGVRNNEQFF.

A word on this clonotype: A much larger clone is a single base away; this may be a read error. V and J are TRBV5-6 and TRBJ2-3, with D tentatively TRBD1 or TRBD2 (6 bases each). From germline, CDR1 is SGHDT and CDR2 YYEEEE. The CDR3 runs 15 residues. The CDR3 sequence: CASTPGTRGAETQYF. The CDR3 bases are TGTGCCAGCACCCCTGGGACGAGGGGGGCAGAGACGCAGTATTTT.

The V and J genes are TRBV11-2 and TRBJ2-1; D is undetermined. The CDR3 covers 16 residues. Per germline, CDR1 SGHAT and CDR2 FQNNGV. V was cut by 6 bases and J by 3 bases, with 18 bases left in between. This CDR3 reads CASSSEPGPRYNEQFF. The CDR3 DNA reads TGTGCCAGCAGTTCAGAGCCCGGGCCGCGCTACAATGAGCAGTTCTTC.

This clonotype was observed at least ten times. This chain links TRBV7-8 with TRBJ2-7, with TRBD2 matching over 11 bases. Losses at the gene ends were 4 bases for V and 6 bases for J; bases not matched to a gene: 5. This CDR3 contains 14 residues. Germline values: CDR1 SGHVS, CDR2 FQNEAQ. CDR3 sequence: CASSSTSGSREQYF. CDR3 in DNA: TGTGCCAGCAGCTCCACTAGCGGGAGCCGCGAGCAGTACTTC.

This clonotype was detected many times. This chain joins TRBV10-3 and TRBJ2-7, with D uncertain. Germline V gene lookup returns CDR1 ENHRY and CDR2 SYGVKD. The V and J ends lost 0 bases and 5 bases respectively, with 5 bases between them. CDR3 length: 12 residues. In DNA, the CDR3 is TGTGCCATCAGTGAGTCGATAGACGAGCAGTACTTC. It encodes CAISESIDEQYF.

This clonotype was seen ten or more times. CDR3 in amino acids: CASSLVGESYGYTF. The DNA of the CDR3 is TGTGCCAGCAGCTTGGTCGGCGAGAGCTATGGCTACACCTTC. This chain connects TRBV5-4 to TRBJ1-2; no clear D gene. This CDR3 has 14 residues. V lost 0 bases and J 4 bases, leaving 10 bases between the germline ends. CDR1 and CDR2 (germline): SGHNT, YYREEE (reference sequence).

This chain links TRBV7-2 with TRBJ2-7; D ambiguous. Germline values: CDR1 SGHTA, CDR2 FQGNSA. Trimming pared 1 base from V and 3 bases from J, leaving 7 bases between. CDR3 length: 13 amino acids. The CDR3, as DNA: TGTGCCAGCAGCTTAGGCCCAGGCTACGAGCAGTACTTC. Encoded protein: CASSLGPGYEQYF.

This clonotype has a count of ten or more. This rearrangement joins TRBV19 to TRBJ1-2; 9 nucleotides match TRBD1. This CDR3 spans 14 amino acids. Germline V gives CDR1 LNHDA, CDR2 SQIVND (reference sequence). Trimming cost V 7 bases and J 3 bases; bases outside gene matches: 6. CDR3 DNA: TGTGCCAGTACCCCCCGGGACAGGGACTATGGCTACACCTTC. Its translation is CASTPRDRDYGYTF.

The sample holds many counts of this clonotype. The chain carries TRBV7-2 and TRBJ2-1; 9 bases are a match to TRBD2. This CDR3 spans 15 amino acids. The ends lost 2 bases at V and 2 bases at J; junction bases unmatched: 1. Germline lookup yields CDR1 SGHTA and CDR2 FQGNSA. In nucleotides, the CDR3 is TGTGCCAGCAGCTTACAGCGGGGGGCCTACAATGAGCAGTTCTTC. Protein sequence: CASSLQRGAYNEQFF.

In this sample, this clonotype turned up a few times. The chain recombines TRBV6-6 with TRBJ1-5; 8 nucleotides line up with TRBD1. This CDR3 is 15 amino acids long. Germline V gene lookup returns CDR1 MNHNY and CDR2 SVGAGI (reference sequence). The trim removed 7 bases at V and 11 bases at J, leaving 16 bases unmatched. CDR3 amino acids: CASTGQGLAIGAQHF. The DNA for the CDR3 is TGTGCCAGCACCGGACAGGGTTTAGCAATCGGGGCCCAGCATTTT.

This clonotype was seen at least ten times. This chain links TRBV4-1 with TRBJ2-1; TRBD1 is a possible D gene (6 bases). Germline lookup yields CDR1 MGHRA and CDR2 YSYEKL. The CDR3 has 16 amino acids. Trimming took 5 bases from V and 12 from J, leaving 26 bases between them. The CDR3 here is CASSSPPRTEVVGQFF. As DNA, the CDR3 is TGCGCCAGCAGCTCTCCTCCGAGGACAGAGGTAGTAGGGCAGTTCTTC.

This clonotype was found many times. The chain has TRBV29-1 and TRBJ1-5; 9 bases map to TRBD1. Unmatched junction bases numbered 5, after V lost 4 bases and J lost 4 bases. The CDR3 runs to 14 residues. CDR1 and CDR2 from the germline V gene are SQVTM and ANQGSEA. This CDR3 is CSVAGTGYNQPQHF. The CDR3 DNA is TGCAGCGTTGCCGGGACAGGGTATAATCAGCCCCAGCATTTT.

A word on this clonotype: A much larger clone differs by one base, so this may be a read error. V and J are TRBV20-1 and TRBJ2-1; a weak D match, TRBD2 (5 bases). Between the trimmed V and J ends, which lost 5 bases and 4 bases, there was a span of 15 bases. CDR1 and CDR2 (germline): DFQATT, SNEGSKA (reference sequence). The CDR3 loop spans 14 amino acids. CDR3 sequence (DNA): TGCAGTGCTGCCCCGGCTAGCAGGTACAATGAGCAGTTCTTC. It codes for CSAAPASRYNEQFF.

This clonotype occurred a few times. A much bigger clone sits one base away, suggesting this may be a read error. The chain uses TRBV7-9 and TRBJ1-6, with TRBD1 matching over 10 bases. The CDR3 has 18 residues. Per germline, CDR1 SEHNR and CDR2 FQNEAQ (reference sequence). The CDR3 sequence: CASSTTGTGDGDNPPLHF. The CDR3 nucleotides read TGTGCCAGCAGCACAACCGGGACAGGGGACGGCGATAATCCACCCCTCCACTTT.

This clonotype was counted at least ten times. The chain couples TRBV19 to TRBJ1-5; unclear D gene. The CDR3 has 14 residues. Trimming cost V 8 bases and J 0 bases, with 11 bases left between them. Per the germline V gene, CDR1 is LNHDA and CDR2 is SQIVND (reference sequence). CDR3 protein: CASFGLYSNQPQHF. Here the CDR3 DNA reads TGTGCCAGTTTCGGGCTTTATAGCAATCAGCCCCAGCATTTT.